This T cell receptor beta chain was identified in a study of T-cell memory formation after mild COVID-19. Study outcomes and limitations: What remained unconfirmed was the SARS-CoV-2 specificity of second-wave clones peaking on day 37.

One entry per CDR3 protein, called by TCRdb with MiXCR from the 5' RACE reads. The data show more than 80,000 distinct CDR3 sequences, about a sixth seen once. This clonotype was seen only a few times. Antigen specificity is unknown. The sequence was obtained from an adult woman who had mild COVID-19 (a few samples of this study predate the infection). Cell type and time point are not known. Sequencing was performed on PBMCs or a T cell subset sorted from them (not recorded which).

The CDR3 region has the DNA TGTGCCAGCAGCGGCAGGGGGCTCACTGAAGCTTTCTTT. This translates into CASSGRGLTEAFF. The chain couples TRBV5-4 to TRBJ1-1; 8 bases are a match to TRBD1. V lost 4 bases to trimming and J lost 4 bases; unmatched junction nucleotides: 3. Germline assignment: CDR1 SGHNT and CDR2 YYREEE (reference sequence). The CDR3 totals 13 residues.